The 23 T cell receptor beta chains reported below all come from one sample, sequenced in a study of T cell responses to AZD1222 COVID-19 vaccine. TCRdb keeps only in-frame clones here, not all; method: immunoSEQ multiplex PCR. The data show 150,000 to 200,000 clones, 88% seen once. Sequences were derived from peripheral blood, sampled on day 0 of AZD1222 vaccination. Source of these receptors: an adult in good health.

The genes are TRBV7-8 and TRBJ1-5, with a weak D call TRBD1 (6 bases). The ends were cut back, 5 bases at V and 7 bases at J, with 15 bases in the middle. The germline V gene encodes CDR1 SGHVS and CDR2 FQNEAQ. The CDR3 sequence is 14 residues long. This CDR3 is CASSLAGGRQPQHF. The CDR3 DNA sequence: TGTGCCAGCAGCCTCGCGGGGGGCAGGCAGCCCCAGCATTTT.

This clone was seen only once. This chain links TRBV19 with TRBJ2-7, with D possibly matching TRBD1 (5 bases). Trimming removed 5 bases from V and 2 bases from J, with 10 bases in between. Germline CDR1 reads LNHDA; CDR2 reads SQIVND (reference sequence). CDR3 length: 13 residues. The chain's CDR3 is CASSQDNTYEQYF. DNA of the CDR3: TGTGCCAGTAGTCAGGACAATACCTACGAGCAGTACTTC.

The rearrangement links TRBV29-1 to TRBJ1-2; D call uncertain. CDR1 is SQVTM and CDR2 is ANQGSEA in the germline V gene. Between the trimmed V and J ends, which lost 6 bases and 3 bases, there was a span of 5 bases. This CDR3 comprises 10 residues. The CDR3 is CSVTDYGYTF. DNA of the CDR3: TGCAGCGTGACGGACTATGGCTACACCTTC.

The V call is TRBV6-6, the J call TRBJ1-6; D perhaps matches TRBD1 (6 bases). There are 14 residues in the CDR3. V was trimmed by 5 bases and J by 8 bases, leaving 13 bases between them. Germline assignment: CDR1 MNHNY and CDR2 SVGAGI (reference sequence). This CDR3 reads CASSLQGTYSPLHF. CDR3 in DNA: TGTGCCAGCAGTCTACAGGGTACCTATTCACCCCTCCACTTT.

This rearrangement joins TRBV6-1 to TRBJ1-2; D is uncertain. The germline V gene has CDR1 MNHNS and CDR2 SASEGT. Trimming shortened V by 3 bases and J by 7 bases, and 18 bases separated the two germline ends. The CDR3 totals 15 residues. CDR3 sequence reads: CASSELGQMLGGYTF. The DNA of the CDR3 is TGTGCCAGCAGTGAGTTAGGGCAGATGTTAGGTGGCTACACCTTC.

V is TRBV6-5 and J is TRBJ1-6; D is unresolved. This CDR3 spans 14 amino acids. V was cut by 7 bases and J by 0 bases, with 7 bases left in between. Germline CDR1 reads MNHEY; CDR2 reads SVGAGI. CDR3 sequence: CASTESSYNSPLHF. DNA of the CDR3: TGTGCCAGCACCGAGAGCTCCTATAATTCACCCCTCCACTTT.

This clone was found a few times. The chain joins TRBV25-1 to TRBJ1-1; D is perhaps TRBD1 (6 bases). This CDR3 is built from 14 residues. Germline-derived CDR1 and CDR2 are MGHDK and SYGVNS. Trimming took 5 bases from V and 6 from J, leaving 16 bases between them. The CDR3 protein is CASSLPGEVAEAFF. The DNA for the CDR3 is TGTGCCAGCAGTCTACCAGGGGAGGTAGCTGAAGCTTTCTTT.

This chain connects TRBV18 to TRBJ1-2; D gene unclear. The CDR3 contains 13 residues. V was trimmed by 1 base and J by 6 bases, leaving 9 bases between them. Germline V lookup: CDR1 KGHSH, CDR2 LQKENI. The CDR3 loop is CASSPQGVDGYTF. In DNA, the CDR3 is TGTGCCAGCTCACCACAGGGAGTCGATGGCTACACCTTC. Looking up the rest from reference TRBV18 and TRBJ1-2 gives the full variable domain: NAGVMQNPRHLVRRRGQEARLRCSPMKGHSHVYWYRQLPEEGLKFMVYLQKENIIDESGMPKERFSAEFPKEGPSILRIQQVVRGDSAAYFCASSPQGVDGYTFGSGTRLTVV.

V gene TRBV3-1 (or the pseudogene TRBV3-2) combines with J gene TRBJ2-1; no clear D. CDR3 length: 13 amino acids. V was cut by 0 bases and J by 7 bases, with 7 bases left in between. The germline V gene has CDR1 LGHDT and CDR2 YNNKEL (reference sequence). The CDR3 reads CASSQDLVNEQFF. The DNA for the CDR3 is TGTGCCAGCAGCCAAGACCTAGTAAATGAGCAGTTCTTC.

V usage is TRBV4-1 and J usage is TRBJ2-7, with 7 bases that match TRBD1. Germline V gene sequence: CDR1 MGHRA, CDR2 YSYEKL. The CDR3 has 15 amino acids. V lost 4 bases, J lost 0 bases, and 6 bases stayed unmatched. The CDR3 sequence: CASSLRQGLSYEQYF. The DNA of the CDR3 is TGCGCCAGCAGCCTAAGACAGGGCCTCTCCTACGAGCAGTACTTC.

The chain has TRBV7-2 and TRBJ1-1; 7 nucleotides agree with TRBD1. The length of the CDR3 is 15 residues. Per germline, CDR1 SGHTA and CDR2 FQGNSA. J gave up 4 bases and V 6 bases, and 11 bases lay outside the gene matches. The DNA of the CDR3 is TGTGCCAGCAGTTCCCCAGAGAGGGGGCCCACTGAAGCTTTCTTT. This translates into CASSSPERGPTEAFF.

V is TRBV7-9 and J is TRBJ2-2; D not resolved. V was shortened by 2 bases and J by 0 bases, with 19 bases between the two germline ends. CDR1 SEHNR and CDR2 FQNEAQ come from the germline V gene (reference sequence). This CDR3 has 19 amino acids. CDR3 amino acids: CASSLIWSTDLPNTGELFF. DNA for the CDR3: TGTGCCAGCAGCTTAATTTGGTCAACGGACCTCCCGAACACCGGGGAGCTGTTTTTT.

The V and J genes are TRBV28 and TRBJ1-4; D ambiguous. Germline loops: CDR1 MDHEN, CDR2 SYDVKM. The CDR3 extends over 13 amino acids. Between the trimmed V and J ends, which lost 8 bases and 6 bases, there was a span of 13 bases. The CDR3 DNA reads as TGTGCCAGCGTCGCCCGATACGATGAAAAACTGTTTTTT. Its translation: CASVARYDEKLFF.

The J gene is TRBJ1-1, the V gene TRBV5-4; D is perhaps TRBD1 (5 bases). V lost 4 bases, J lost 3 bases, and 25 bases lay in between. The CDR3 covers 18 residues. The germline gives CDR1 SGHNT, CDR2 YYREEE (reference sequence). The CDR3 nucleotides read TGTGCCAGCAGCCCCGGGGGGGTGGTTGTGGGGAAACACACTGAAGCTTTCTTT. Translating it yields CASSPGGVVVGKHTEAFF.

The V gene is TRBV12-3 or TRBV12-4, the J gene TRBJ1-2; D might be TRBD1 (6 bases). V lost 8 bases and J lost 4, with 14 bases in between. This CDR3 is built from 13 residues. The chain's CDR3 is CASSKGDGYGYTF. In DNA form, the CDR3 reads TGTGCCAGCTCCAAGGGGGATGGCTATGGCTACACCTTC.

The J gene is TRBJ2-7, the V gene TRBV5-1; 7 bases align to TRBD1. The CDR3 runs to 19 residues. Trimming cost V 0 bases and J 3 bases; bases outside gene matches: 18. Germline CDR1 and CDR2: SGHRS and YFSETQ. The CDR3 reads CASSLGYRGLNPLRYEQYF. The CDR3 coding sequence is TGCGCCAGCAGCTTGGGATACAGGGGTTTAAACCCTCTCCGCTACGAGCAGTACTTC.

J is TRBJ1-2 and V is TRBV2, with 9 bases identical to TRBD1. V was pared by 7 bases and J by 7 bases, with 4 bases of the junction left unmatched. The CDR3 sequence is 12 residues long. Germline values: CDR1 SNHLY, CDR2 FYNNEI. The CDR3 sequence is CASKQGAGGYTF. As DNA, the CDR3 is TGTGCCAGCAAACAGGGGGCGGGTGGCTACACCTTC.

The V call is TRBV9, the J call TRBJ2-7, with TRBD2 as a possible D gene (6 bases). The length of the CDR3 is 14 residues. The V and J ends lost 3 bases and 2 bases respectively, with 12 bases between them. Looked up from germline, CDR1 is SGDLS and CDR2 is YYNGEE. The CDR3 reads CASSAGDRTYEQYF. CDR3 nucleotide sequence: TGTGCCAGCAGCGCGGGGGACCGTACCTACGAGCAGTACTTC.

This clone was seen only a few times. The genes are TRBV19 and TRBJ1-5; D is uncertain. The CDR3 loop spans 11 amino acids. Trimming cost V 7 bases and J 3 bases, with 4 bases left between them. Per germline, CDR1 LNHDA and CDR2 SQIVND (reference sequence). The CDR3 loop reads CASTLNQPQHF. The CDR3 DNA reads TGTGCCAGTACTCTCAATCAGCCCCAGCATTTT.

The chain couples TRBV5-1 to TRBJ2-5; TRBD1 is a possible D gene (6 bases). In germline, CDR1 is SGHRS, CDR2 YFSETQ. The V gene lost 0 bases and the J gene lost 1 base, with 13 bases spanning the gap. CDR3 length: 16 residues. For the CDR3, the DNA is TGCGCCAGCAGCTTGGCAACAGGGCCACCCCAAGAGACCCAGTACTTC. Translated: CASSLATGPPQETQYF.

The rearrangement joins TRBV2 to TRBJ1-1; no reliable D call. The germline gives CDR1 SNHLY, CDR2 FYNNEI. CDR3 size: 12 residues. Trimming took off 8 bases at V and 1 base at J, with 8 bases between the two ends. This chain's CDR3 is CASSWGNTEAFF. CDR3 nucleotide sequence: TGTGCCAGCTCCTGGGGGAACACTGAAGCTTTCTTT.

This chain uses TRBV9 with TRBJ1-3; D is unresolved. Trimming removed 0 bases from V and 7 bases from J, with 8 bases in between. Germline CDR1 and CDR2: SGDLS and YYNGEE. The CDR3 runs 13 residues. For the CDR3, the DNA is TGTGCCAGCAGCGTAGACTTCGGGAACACCATATATTTT. Residues: CASSVDFGNTIYF.

The J gene is TRBJ1-2, the V gene TRBV7-9; TRBD1 might be the D (5 bases). The germline gives CDR1 SEHNR, CDR2 FQNEAQ (reference sequence). The CDR3 consists of 18 residues. V lost 6 bases and J lost 4, with 27 bases in between. The CDR3 DNA is TGTGCCAGCAGTCCCCTGCTGGGGCCCCAGGCCAAGAGCTATGGCTACACCTTC. Encoded protein: CASSPLLGPQAKSYGYTF.